These T cell receptor beta chains were read from a single sample in a study of blood T cell repertoires in COVID-19. Assay: immunoSEQ multiplex PCR; the TCRdb copy retains only in-frame clones and omits some. The sample lists approximately 210,000 clones; over 75% were seen once. Sequences were obtained from PBMCs or T cells enriched from blood (not recorded which). The receptors derive from a man under 40 in a cohort exposed to, infected with or recovered from COVID-19 (not recorded which). Both conserved end residues are part of each CDR3. A D gene is named only where the DNA matches it firmly. Size is omitted from some rows. Given values are once, few, many or a class for expanded clones.

>16|TRBJ2-5|few|TRBV25-1|TRBD1
CASSDGFGTGEETQYF
TGTGCCAGCAGTGATGGATTCGGGACAGGTGAAGAGACCCAGTACTTC
>16|TRBJ2-7|NA|TRBV5-4|TRBD2
CASSLQVGLGGYEQYF
TGTGCCAGCAGCTTACAGGTGGGACTAGGAGGTTACGAGCAGTACTTC
>19|TRBJ2-1|NA|TRBV3-1/TRBV3-2|TRBD2
CASSFRLAGIPPLRNEQFF
TGTGCCAGCAGCTTTAGACTAGCGGGAATCCCCCCCCTGCGCAATGAGCAGTTCTTC
>15|TRBJ2-7|NA|TRBV5-4|TRBD2
CASSPGGRKAYEQYF
TGTGCCAGCAGCCCAGGCGGGAGAAAAGCCTACGAGCAGTACTTC
>14|TRBJ2-3|NA|TRBV6-5|TRBD2
CASILSAGGDTQYF
TGTGCCAGCATTTTGTCGGCGGGGGGAGATACGCAGTATTTT
>15|TRBJ2-1|NA|TRBV9|TRBD1
CASSVDQGAYNEQFF
TGTGCCAGCAGCGTAGACCAGGGGGCGTACAATGAGCAGTTCTTC
>15|TRBJ2-1|NA|TRBV4-2|NA
CASSQAERGSHEQFF
TGTGCCAGCAGCCAAGCCGAAAGGGGTTCACATGAGCAGTTCTTC
>14|TRBJ1-5|NA|TRBV27|NA
CASSHQGTDQPQHF
TGTGCCAGCAGCCATCAGGGGACGGATCAGCCCCAGCATTTT
>14|TRBJ2-1|NA|TRBV18|NA
CASSPQTDYNEQFF
TGTGCCAGCTCACCGCAGACAGACTACAATGAGCAGTTCTTC
>16|TRBJ2-1|NA|TRBV7-3|TRBD2
CASSLLAGLANNEQFF
TGTGCCAGCAGCTTATTGGCTGGACTAGCCAACAATGAGCAGTTCTTC
>14|TRBJ2-2|NA|TRBV7-2|NA
CASSPVADTGELFF
TGTGCCAGCAGTCCGGTAGCGGACACCGGGGAGCTGTTTTTT
>17|TRBJ2-2|NA|TRBV19|TRBD2
CASSIRGLAANTGELFF
TGTGCCAGTAGTATTCGCGGACTAGCGGCGAACACCGGGGAGCTGTTTTTT
>14|TRBJ1-1|NA|TRBV6-5|TRBD1
CASSWTGMNTEAFF
TGTGCCAGCAGTTGGACAGGGATGAACACTGAAGCTTTCTTT
>16|TRBJ1-6|once|TRBV11-2|NA
CASSLQQGLGNSPLHF
TGTGCCAGCAGTTTACAACAGGGTCTTGGTAATTCACCCCTCCACTTT
>17|TRBJ2-1|NA|TRBV7-3|NA
CASSPTARFGRYNEQFF
TGTGCCAGCAGCCCAACGGCGAGATTTGGGAGATACAATGAGCAGTTCTTC
>15|TRBJ1-5|NA|TRBV6-5|NA
CASSLFRDSNQPQHF
TGTGCCAGCAGTCTTTTCAGGGATAGCAATCAGCCCCAGCATTTT
>13|TRBJ1-2|NA|TRBV19|TRBD1
CASSKQGAYGYTF
TGTGCCAGTAGTAAGCAGGGGGCTTATGGCTACACCTTC
>16|TRBJ2-7|NA|TRBV7-9|TRBD2
CASSQYRTSGSYEQYF
TGTGCCAGCAGCCAATACAGGACTAGCGGATCCTACGAGCAGTACTTC
>15|TRBJ1-2|NA|TRBV28|NA
CASSLFRQGNQGYTF
TGTGCCAGCAGTTTATTCCGGCAGGGTAACCAAGGCTACACCTTC
>15|TRBJ2-7|NA|TRBV5-1|NA
CASSLAAGAGYEQYF
TGCGCCAGCAGCTTGGCCGCGGGGGCCGGCTACGAGCAGTACTTC
>15|TRBJ2-1|once|TRBV7-7|NA
CASSLESADYNEQFF
TGTGCTAGCAGCTTAGAAAGCGCCGACTACAATGAGCAGTTCTTC
>16|TRBJ1-5|once|TRBV27|NA
CASSSSGLSAVQPQHF
TGTGCCAGCAGTTCCTCAGGTCTCTCAGCGGTTCAGCCCCAGCATTTT
>21|TRBJ2-2|NA|TRBV7-3|TRBD2
CASSLTGGLAPLSPTSGELFF
TGTGCCAGCAGCTTAACGGGGGGACTAGCGCCACTATCCCCGACCAGCGGGGAGCTGTTTTTT
>14|TRBJ1-1|NA|TRBV27|TRBD1
CASSIFKTGVEAFF
TGTGCCAGCAGCATCTTTAAGACAGGGGTCGAAGCTTTCTTT
>15|TRBJ1-6|NA|TRBV19|NA
CASRWGREFNSPLHF
TGTGCCAGTAGGTGGGGAAGGGAGTTTAATTCACCCCTCCACTTT
>14|TRBJ2-1|NA|TRBV24-1|NA
CATCGGYLDNEQFF
TGTGCCACCTGCGGCGGCTATCTTGACAATGAGCAGTTCTTC
>19|TRBJ2-5|NA|TRBV13|TRBD2
CASSLGGSPLGGGQETQYF
TGTGCCAGCAGCTTAGGAGGCTCACCTCTGGGGGGAGGGCAAGAGACCCAGTACTTC
>15|TRBJ1-5|NA|TRBV28|NA
CASSLQAGDNQPQHF
TGTGCCAGCAGTTTACAAGCGGGGGACAATCAGCCCCAGCATTTT
>14|TRBJ1-2|NA|TRBV5-4|TRBD1
CASSQQGSYYGYTF
TGTGCCAGCAGCCAACAGGGGTCGTACTATGGCTACACCTTC
>16|TRBJ2-3|NA|TRBV2|TRBD2
CASRGLAGSITDTQYF
TGTGCCAGCAGGGGACTAGCGGGATCCATCACAGATACGCAGTATTTT
>14|TRBJ2-1|NA|TRBV15|NA
CATSRGFVGQKQFF
TGTGCCACCAGCCGAGGTTTTGTTGGGCAAAAGCAGTTCTTC
>14|TRBJ2-1|NA|TRBV5-1|NA
CASSPRGSYNEQFF
TGCGCCAGCAGCCCCCGGGGGTCCTACAATGAGCAGTTCTTC
>16|TRBJ2-1|NA|TRBV9|TRBD2
CASSLEGSGTYNEQFF
TGTGCCAGCAGCCTCGAGGGGAGCGGGACCTACAATGAGCAGTTCTTC
>15|TRBJ2-1|NA|TRBV6-5|NA
CASRRQVTLYNEQFF
TGTGCCAGCAGGCGTCAGGTGACCCTTTACAATGAGCAGTTCTTC
>17|TRBJ2-1|NA|TRBV5-6|TRBD2
CASSYRTSGRAGNEQFF
TGTGCCAGCAGCTACCGGACTAGCGGGAGGGCCGGGAATGAGCAGTTCTTC
>17|TRBJ2-1|NA|TRBV28|NA
CASSPLTGEGDYNEQFF
TGTGCCAGCAGCCCACTGACAGGGGAGGGCGACTACAATGAGCAGTTCTTC
>16|TRBJ1-5|NA|TRBV6-1|TRBD1
CASSESDRGLDQPQHF
TGTGCCAGCAGTGAATCGGACAGGGGGCTCGATCAGCCCCAGCATTTT
>14|TRBJ1-5|once|TRBV5-6|TRBD1
CASSNSGGYQPQHF
TGTGCCAGCAGCAACTCAGGGGGTTATCAGCCCCAGCATTTT
>13|TRBJ2-1|NA|TRBV28|NA
CASLSSTANEQFF
TGTGCCAGCCTCTCTAGCACGGCCAATGAGCAGTTCTTC
>16|TRBJ1-1|NA|TRBV7-2|TRBD1
CASSLARTGGTAEAFF
TGTGCCAGCAGCTTAGCCCGGACAGGGGGAACAGCTGAAGCTTTCTTT
>12|TRBJ1-1|once|TRBV5-4|TRBD1
CASSFGTGEAFF
TGTGCCAGCAGCTTCGGGACAGGGGAAGCTTTCTTT
>15|TRBJ1-3|few|TRBV5-5|NA
CASSLAPRAGNTIYF
TGTGCCAGCAGCTTGGCACCCAGGGCTGGAAACACCATATATTTT
>13|TRBJ1-1|once|TRBV7-9|NA
CASSLTVNTEAFF
TGTGCCAGCAGCCTGACAGTGAACACTGAAGCTTTCTTT
>16|TRBJ2-3|NA|TRBV27|NA
CASSLFRQDRTDTQYF
TGTGCCAGCAGTTTATTCCGACAGGACCGCACAGATACGCAGTATTTT
>14|TRBJ1-3|NA|TRBV14|NA
CASSLGQSGGTIYF
TGTGCCAGCAGCCTTGGACAGAGCGGGGGGACCATATATTTT
>17|TRBJ2-7|NA|TRBV3-1/TRBV3-2|TRBD2
CASSQTSSGSSFKEQYF
TGTGCCAGCAGCCAAACCTCTAGCGGGAGCTCCTTTAAAGAGCAGTACTTC
>17|TRBJ2-1|NA|TRBV9|TRBD1
CASSDQWDRGLNNEQFF
TGTGCCAGCAGCGACCAATGGGACAGGGGGCTGAACAATGAGCAGTTCTTC
>10|TRBJ1-5|NA|TRBV20-1|NA
CSARALSQHF
TGCAGTGCTAGAGCCCTGTCCCAGCATTTT
>15|TRBJ1-6|NA|TRBV13|NA
CASSSSGGLNSPLHF
TGTGCCAGCAGCTCTTCCGGGGGACTCAATTCACCCCTCCACTTT
>16|TRBJ2-2|NA|TRBV5-1|TRBD2
CASSPGRLASTGELFF
TGCGCCAGCAGCCCGGGCAGACTAGCCTCCACCGGGGAGCTGTTTTTT